The sequence of this T cell receptor beta chain was determined in a study of T cells expressing NK-cell markers. Making the TCR beta cDNA relied on 5'RACE template switching with UMIs. Each CDR3 protein gets one entry in TCRdb, which reprocessed the 5' RACE reads and gives no DNA. The sample totals 500,000 to 700,000 distinct CDR3 sequences. This CDR3 is 16 amino acids long. A word on this clonotype: Its specificity is not known.

Study observations and caveats: The HCMV specificity of the expanded NKG2C+ T cell clones stayed unresolved. Also leading the CD3+CD56-NKG2C+ fraction in a few donors were these clonotypes.

Sequencing was carried out using blood T cells: a sorted CD56 or NKG2C T cell subset, CD4+ or CD8+ T cells, or bulk PBMC T cells (not recorded which). This chain connects TRBV12-3 or TRBV12-4 to TRBJ2-4; TCRdb lists TRBD1, though no DNA is available to test this call. This TCR was recovered from a man between 18 and 29 years old in good health. The CDR3 sequence is CASSLRGSGYKNIQYF.